In this sample, the clone carrying this T cell receptor beta chain turned up a few times. Its antigen is as yet unknown. The PCR had 60 Vbeta and 13 Jbeta primers. The protocol was immunoSEQ multiplex PCR, while the TCRdb copy is restricted to in-frame clones and leaves out a portion. The top ten hold roughly 9.3% of the sample, which has roughly 43,000 clones, roughly 60% seen once. The sample comes from a study of cytomegalovirus exposure and HLA in healthy donors. Study-level background: Samples from HLA-typed donors yielded about 85 million unique TCRs in an early data release. Overall study results and limits: Cytomegalovirus association was assigned to about 180 TCR beta chains. It was reported that the classifier diagnosed cytomegalovirus status with high specificity and sensitivity in both the original and validation cohorts.

V lost 6 bases to trimming and J lost 4 bases, with 21 bases between them. This CDR3 is built from 16 residues. The germline gives CDR1 KGHSH, CDR2 LQKENI. The source material was PBMCs. The TCR sequence derives from a human donor in good health. The rearrangement joins TRBV18 to TRBJ1-1; D is perhaps TRBD1 (5 bases). The CDR3 sequence is CASSLSRPRGATEAFF. CDR3 in DNA: TGTGCCAGCTCTCTTAGCCGCCCGCGCGGGGCCACTGAAGCTTTCTTT.